Included here is one T cell receptor beta chain sequence, with context. The sample belongs to a study of control samples from healthy donors and cancer patients. TCRdb's copy holds only in-frame clones and misses some; the assay was immunoSEQ multiplex PCR. This sample carries over 150,000 clones, around 91% of them seen once, and the ten largest clones take 1.3% to 1.5%. The sequence derives from a woman aged 50 to 60 in good health. Material for sequencing was blood.

Written as DNA, the CDR3 is TGTGCCAGCAGTTTTGGGGACGGCGGCTACACCTTC. Amino acid sequence: CASSFGDGGYTF. The V gene is TRBV28, the J gene TRBJ1-2, with TRBD1 as a possible D gene (5 bases). V lost 3 bases and J lost 8, with 10 bases in between. The CDR3 has 12 residues. The V gene's germline CDR1 is MDHEN and CDR2 SYDVKM.